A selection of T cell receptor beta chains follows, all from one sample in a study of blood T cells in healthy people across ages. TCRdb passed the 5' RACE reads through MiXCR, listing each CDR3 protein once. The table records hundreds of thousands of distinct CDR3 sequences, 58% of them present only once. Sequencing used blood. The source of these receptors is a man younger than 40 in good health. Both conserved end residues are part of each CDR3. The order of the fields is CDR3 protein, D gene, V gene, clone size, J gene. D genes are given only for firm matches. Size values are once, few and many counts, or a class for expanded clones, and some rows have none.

CDR3: CASSPQTSGRPDTQYF; D: TRBD2; V: TRBV7-9; size: NA; J: TRBJ2-3
CDR3: CASSSTVGTSGGYTF; D: NA; V: TRBV3-1; size: NA; J: TRBJ1-2
CDR3: CSARDASGYSLSYNEQFF; D: TRBD2; V: TRBV20-1; size: NA; J: TRBJ2-1
CDR3: CASSQDQRGSGDTQYF; D: TRBD2; V: TRBV4-3; size: NA; J: TRBJ2-3
CDR3: CASSPLLNEQFF; D: NA; V: TRBV28; size: NA; J: TRBJ2-1
CDR3: CASSADPGHTYEQYF; D: NA; V: TRBV7-2; size: NA; J: NA
CDR3: CASSVTGANEKLFF; D: NA; V: TRBV2; size: NA; J: TRBJ1-4
CDR3: CATSRESTRGHLSSPLHF; D: NA; V: TRBV15; size: NA; J: TRBJ1-6
CDR3: CASSLEPRVNEQYF; D: NA; V: TRBV5-1; size: NA; J: TRBJ2-7
CDR3: CASTVSGLDADAQYF; D: NA; V: TRBV12-3/TRBV12-4; size: NA; J: TRBJ2-3
CDR3: CASSQSKNTEAFF; D: NA; V: TRBV14; size: once; J: TRBJ1-1
CDR3: CASSVSPRGDYEQYF; D: NA; V: TRBV9; size: few; J: NA
CDR3: CASSPSTGTGVYEQYF; D: TRBD1; V: TRBV5-1; size: NA; J: NA
CDR3: CSGRQGNTEAFF; D: NA; V: TRBV29-1; size: NA; J: TRBJ1-1
CDR3: CSAGDTPYEQYF; D: NA; V: TRBV20-1; size: NA; J: NA
CDR3: CASSRDRESYEQYF; D: TRBD1; V: TRBV19; size: NA; J: NA
CDR3: CASSVYRGGMNTEAFF; D: TRBD1; V: TRBV9; size: NA; J: TRBJ1-1
CDR3: CSAGATRPDTQYF; D: NA; V: TRBV20-1; size: NA; J: TRBJ2-3
CDR3: CASSPVLARGNTEAFF; D: NA; V: TRBV7-9; size: once; J: TRBJ1-1
CDR3: CASGRGQTNEKLFF; D: TRBD1; V: TRBV15; size: few; J: TRBJ1-4
CDR3: CSVSGTGADGEQFF; D: TRBD1; V: TRBV29-1; size: NA; J: TRBJ2-1
CDR3: CASSEAQPSGQYF; D: NA; V: TRBV6-1; size: NA; J: TRBJ2-5
CDR3: CASSTWGAKNIQYF; D: NA; V: TRBV7-2; size: NA; J: TRBJ2-4
CDR3: CASSATATSGLLEQYF; D: TRBD2; V: TRBV7-2; size: few; J: TRBJ2-5
CDR3: CAIRPGQAYNEQFF; D: TRBD1; V: TRBV10-3; size: NA; J: TRBJ2-1
CDR3: CATKRSLDTDTQYF; D: NA; V: TRBV5-1; size: NA; J: TRBJ2-3
CDR3: CAGSVEGKGGDSQETQYF; D: TRBD1; V: TRBV9; size: NA; J: TRBJ2-5
CDR3: CASSQRGYTDTQYF; D: TRBD2; V: TRBV13; size: NA; J: TRBJ2-3
CDR3: CASIVRGFFTEAFF; D: NA; V: TRBV10-1; size: NA; J: TRBJ1-1
CDR3: CASSRDRGGFWGTDTQYF; D: TRBD1; V: TRBV7-8; size: NA; J: TRBJ2-3
CDR3: CSVTPGGPGETQYF; D: NA; V: TRBV29-1; size: NA; J: TRBJ2-5
CDR3: CASSVSPGRANYGYTF; D: NA; V: TRBV9; size: NA; J: TRBJ1-2
CDR3: CSAADSTMSRFF; D: NA; V: TRBV29-1; size: few; J: TRBJ2-1
CDR3: CASSFVRKETQYF; D: NA; V: TRBV12-3/TRBV12-4; size: NA; J: TRBJ2-5
CDR3: CSVDGVTGSYEQYF; D: NA; V: TRBV29-1; size: few; J: TRBJ2-7
CDR3: CAIMVQGNEQYF; D: NA; V: TRBV10-3; size: NA; J: TRBJ2-5
CDR3: CASRILGGELFF; D: NA; V: TRBV2; size: NA; J: TRBJ2-2
CDR3: CASTGDRAPPYEQYF; D: TRBD1; V: TRBV5-1; size: NA; J: TRBJ2-7
CDR3: CASRGSGSSYEQYF; D: TRBD2; V: TRBV28; size: NA; J: TRBJ2-7
CDR3: CASQWGTGNTEAFF; D: NA; V: TRBV4-3; size: few; J: TRBJ1-1
CDR3: CSAKITSGETQYF; D: TRBD2; V: TRBV20-1; size: NA; J: NA
CDR3: CASSFVPGQGQETQYF; D: TRBD1; V: TRBV5-1; size: NA; J: TRBJ2-5
CDR3: CAISVRDSEFYEQYF; D: NA; V: TRBV10-3; size: few; J: TRBJ2-7
CDR3: CASSLERGLADTDTQYF; D: TRBD2; V: TRBV7-2; size: NA; J: TRBJ2-3
CDR3: CSASGNLAEAFF; D: NA; V: TRBV20-1; size: NA; J: TRBJ1-1
CDR3: CASSYSAGQPQHF; D: NA; V: TRBV6-6; size: NA; J: TRBJ1-5
CDR3: CSARGRDRGNEQYF; D: TRBD1; V: TRBV20-1; size: few; J: TRBJ2-7
CDR3: CASSQGAGGGNEQFF; D: TRBD2; V: TRBV3-1; size: few; J: TRBJ2-1
CDR3: CASSQGSGSRNEQFF; D: TRBD2; V: TRBV4-3; size: many; J: TRBJ2-1
CDR3: CAISYTGEQYF; D: NA; V: TRBV10-3; size: NA; J: NA
CDR3: CSVESYGGADNEQFF; D: TRBD2; V: TRBV29-1; size: NA; J: TRBJ2-1
CDR3: CASSWGAGSRNTEAFF; D: NA; V: TRBV5-1; size: NA; J: TRBJ1-1
CDR3: CASSLGEKRGYSYNEQFF; D: TRBD2; V: TRBV7-9; size: NA; J: TRBJ2-1
CDR3: CASSPRGAGSTDTQYF; D: NA; V: TRBV11-2; size: few; J: TRBJ2-3
CDR3: CAWSAQGAGSPLHF; D: TRBD1; V: TRBV30; size: NA; J: TRBJ1-6
CDR3: CASRVGPENTEAFF; D: NA; V: TRBV7-2; size: NA; J: TRBJ1-1
CDR3: CSVEVSGGPDTQYF; D: NA; V: TRBV29-1; size: NA; J: TRBJ2-3
CDR3: CASSYSRGAGTEAFF; D: NA; V: TRBV7-8; size: NA; J: TRBJ1-1